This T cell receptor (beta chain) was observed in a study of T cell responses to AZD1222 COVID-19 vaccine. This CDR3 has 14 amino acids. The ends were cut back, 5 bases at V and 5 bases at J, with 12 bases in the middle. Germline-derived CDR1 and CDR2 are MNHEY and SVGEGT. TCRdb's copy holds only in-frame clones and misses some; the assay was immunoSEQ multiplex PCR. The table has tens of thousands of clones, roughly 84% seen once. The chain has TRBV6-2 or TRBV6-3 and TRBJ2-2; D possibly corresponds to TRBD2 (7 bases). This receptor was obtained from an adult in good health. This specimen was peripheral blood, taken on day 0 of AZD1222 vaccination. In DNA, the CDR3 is TGTGCCAGCAGTAAACAGGGAGGGACCGGGGAGCTGTTTTTT. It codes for CASSKQGGTGELFF.